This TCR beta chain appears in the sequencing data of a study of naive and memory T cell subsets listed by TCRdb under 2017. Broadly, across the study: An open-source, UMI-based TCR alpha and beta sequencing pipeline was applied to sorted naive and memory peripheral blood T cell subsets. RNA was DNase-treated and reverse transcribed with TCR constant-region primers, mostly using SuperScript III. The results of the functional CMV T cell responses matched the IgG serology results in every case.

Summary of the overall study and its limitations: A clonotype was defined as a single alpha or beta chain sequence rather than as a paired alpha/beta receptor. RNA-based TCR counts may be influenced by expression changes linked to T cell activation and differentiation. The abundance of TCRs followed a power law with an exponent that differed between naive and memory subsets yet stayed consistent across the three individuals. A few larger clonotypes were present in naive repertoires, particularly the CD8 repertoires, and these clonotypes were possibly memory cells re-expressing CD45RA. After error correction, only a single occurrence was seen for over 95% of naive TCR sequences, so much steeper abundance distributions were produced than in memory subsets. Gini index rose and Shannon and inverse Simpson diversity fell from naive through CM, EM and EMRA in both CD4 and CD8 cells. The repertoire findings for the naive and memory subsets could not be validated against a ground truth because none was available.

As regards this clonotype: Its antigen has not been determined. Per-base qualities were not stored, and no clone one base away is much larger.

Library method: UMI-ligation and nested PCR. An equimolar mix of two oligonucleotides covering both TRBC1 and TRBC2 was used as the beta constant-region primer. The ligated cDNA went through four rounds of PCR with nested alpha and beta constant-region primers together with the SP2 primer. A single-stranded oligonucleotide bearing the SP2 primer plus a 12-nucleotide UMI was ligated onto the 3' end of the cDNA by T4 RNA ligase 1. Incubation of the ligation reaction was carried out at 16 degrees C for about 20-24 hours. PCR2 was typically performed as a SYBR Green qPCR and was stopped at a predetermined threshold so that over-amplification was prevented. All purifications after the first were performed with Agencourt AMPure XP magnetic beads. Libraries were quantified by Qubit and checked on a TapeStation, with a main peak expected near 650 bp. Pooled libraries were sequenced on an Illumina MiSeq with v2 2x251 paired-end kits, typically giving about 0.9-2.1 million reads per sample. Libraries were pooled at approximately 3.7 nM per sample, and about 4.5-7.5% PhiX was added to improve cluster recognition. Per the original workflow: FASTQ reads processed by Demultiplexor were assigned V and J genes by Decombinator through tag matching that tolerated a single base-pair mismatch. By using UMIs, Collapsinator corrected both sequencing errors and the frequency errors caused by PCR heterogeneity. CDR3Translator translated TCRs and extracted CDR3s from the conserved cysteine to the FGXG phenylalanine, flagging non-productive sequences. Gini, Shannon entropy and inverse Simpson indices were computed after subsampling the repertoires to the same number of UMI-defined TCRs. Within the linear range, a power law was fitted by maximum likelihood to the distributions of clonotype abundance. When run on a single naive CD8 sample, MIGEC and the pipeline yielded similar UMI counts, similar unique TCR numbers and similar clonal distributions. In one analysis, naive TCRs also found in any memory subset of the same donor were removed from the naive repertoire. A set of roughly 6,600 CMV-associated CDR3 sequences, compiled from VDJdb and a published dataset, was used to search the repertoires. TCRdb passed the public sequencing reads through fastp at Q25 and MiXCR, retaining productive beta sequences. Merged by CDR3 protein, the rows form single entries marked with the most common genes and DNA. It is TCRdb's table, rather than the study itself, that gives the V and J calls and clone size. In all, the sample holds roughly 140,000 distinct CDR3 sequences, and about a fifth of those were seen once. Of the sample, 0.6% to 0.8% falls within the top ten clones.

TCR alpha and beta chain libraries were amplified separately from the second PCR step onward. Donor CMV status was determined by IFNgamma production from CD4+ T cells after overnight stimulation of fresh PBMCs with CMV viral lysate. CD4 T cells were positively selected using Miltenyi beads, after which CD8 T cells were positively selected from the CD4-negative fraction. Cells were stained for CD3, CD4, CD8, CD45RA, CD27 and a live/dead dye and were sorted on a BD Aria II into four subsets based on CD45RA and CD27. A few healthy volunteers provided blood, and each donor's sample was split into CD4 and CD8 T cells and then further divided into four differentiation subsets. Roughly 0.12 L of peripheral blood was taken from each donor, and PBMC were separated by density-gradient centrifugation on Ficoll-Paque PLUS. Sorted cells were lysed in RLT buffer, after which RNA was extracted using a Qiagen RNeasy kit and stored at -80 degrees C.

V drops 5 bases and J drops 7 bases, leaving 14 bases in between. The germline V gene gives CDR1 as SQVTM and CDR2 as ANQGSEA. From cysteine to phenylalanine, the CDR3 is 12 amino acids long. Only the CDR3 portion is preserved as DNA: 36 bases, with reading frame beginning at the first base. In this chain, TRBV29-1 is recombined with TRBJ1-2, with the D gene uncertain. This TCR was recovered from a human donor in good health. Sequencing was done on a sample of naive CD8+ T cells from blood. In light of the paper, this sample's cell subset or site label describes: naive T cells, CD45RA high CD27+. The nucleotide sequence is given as TGCAGCGTTCCCGGGAGAAGTCCTGGCTACACCTTC. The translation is CSVPGRSPGYTF.